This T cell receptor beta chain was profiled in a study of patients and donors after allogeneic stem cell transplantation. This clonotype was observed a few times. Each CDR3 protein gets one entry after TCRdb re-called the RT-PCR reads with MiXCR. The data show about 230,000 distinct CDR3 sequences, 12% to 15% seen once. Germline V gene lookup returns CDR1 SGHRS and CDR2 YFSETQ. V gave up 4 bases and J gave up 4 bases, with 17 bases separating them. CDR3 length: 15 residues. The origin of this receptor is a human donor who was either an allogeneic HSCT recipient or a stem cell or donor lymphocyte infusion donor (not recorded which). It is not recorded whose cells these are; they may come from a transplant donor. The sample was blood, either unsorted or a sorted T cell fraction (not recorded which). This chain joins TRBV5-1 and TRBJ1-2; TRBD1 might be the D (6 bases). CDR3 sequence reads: CASSTNPGQAYGYTF. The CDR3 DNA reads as TGCGCCAGCAGCACGAACCCGGGACAAGCCTATGGCTACACCTTC.